Sequencing of this TCR beta chain was carried out in a study of vaccination effects on CD4 cells after COVID-19. Overall study context: The second dose preceded post-vaccine samples by a median of 72 days.

Scientists isolated CD4+ T cells after a roughly 9-day culture period ended. This individual tested PCR-positive for SARS-CoV-2 infection between March and December 2020. Participants received two doses of either the BNT162b2 or mRNA-1273 vaccine. Half the medium was swapped for IL-2 medium on days 3 and 7. Trimming took 4 bases from V and 4 from J, leaving 15 bases between them. Germline assignment: CDR1 SGHNT and CDR2 YYREEE (reference sequence). The CDR3 runs 14 residues. Sequencing was performed with immunoSEQ multiplex PCR; in TCRdb, only in-frame clones are kept and a portion is missing. The data show 30,000 to 35,000 clones, with around 72% seen just once and under 8% held by the top ten. In the case of this clone: Its antigen is not identified.

This clonotype was sampled from a human donor who had a prior SARS-CoV-2 infection. The rearrangement uses TRBV5-4 and TRBJ2-7; possibly TRBD2 for D (7 bases). The sequencing here drew on CD4+ T cells from PBMCs cultured without peptide, taken after COVID-19 vaccination. The CDR3 sequence: CASSPRTRGYEQYF. The CDR3, as DNA: TGTGCCAGCAGCCCGCGGACTAGGGGGTACGAGCAGTACTTC.